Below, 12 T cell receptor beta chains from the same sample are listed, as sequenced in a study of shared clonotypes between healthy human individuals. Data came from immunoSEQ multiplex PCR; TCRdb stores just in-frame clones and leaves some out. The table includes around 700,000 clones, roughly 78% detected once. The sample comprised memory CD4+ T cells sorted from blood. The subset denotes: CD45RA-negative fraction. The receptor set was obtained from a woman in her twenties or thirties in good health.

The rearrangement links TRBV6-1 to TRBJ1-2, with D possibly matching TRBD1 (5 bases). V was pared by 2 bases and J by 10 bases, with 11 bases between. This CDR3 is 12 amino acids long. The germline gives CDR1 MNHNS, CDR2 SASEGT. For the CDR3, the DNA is TGTGCCAGCAGTGAAAACGGGGCAGCCTACACCTTC. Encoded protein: CASSENGAAYTF.

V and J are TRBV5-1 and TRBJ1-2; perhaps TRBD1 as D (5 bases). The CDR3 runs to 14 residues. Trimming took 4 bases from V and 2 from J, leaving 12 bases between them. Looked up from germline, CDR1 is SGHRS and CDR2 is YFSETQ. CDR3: CASSPQGANYGYTF. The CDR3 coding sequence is TGCGCCAGCAGCCCCCAGGGTGCGAACTATGGCTACACCTTC. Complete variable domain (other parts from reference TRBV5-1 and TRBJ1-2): KAGVTQTPRYLIKTRGQQVTLSCSPISGHRSVSWYQQTPGQGLQFLFEYFSETQRNKGNFPGRFSGRQFSNSRSEMNVSTLELGDSALYLCASSPQGANYGYTFGSGTRLTVV.

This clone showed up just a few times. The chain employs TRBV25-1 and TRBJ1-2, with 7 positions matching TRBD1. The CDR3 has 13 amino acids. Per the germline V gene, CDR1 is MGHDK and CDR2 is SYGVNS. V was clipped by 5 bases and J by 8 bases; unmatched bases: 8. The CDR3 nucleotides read TGTGCCAGCAGTATCCGGGACAGCGGCGGCTACACCTTC. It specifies CASSIRDSGGYTF.

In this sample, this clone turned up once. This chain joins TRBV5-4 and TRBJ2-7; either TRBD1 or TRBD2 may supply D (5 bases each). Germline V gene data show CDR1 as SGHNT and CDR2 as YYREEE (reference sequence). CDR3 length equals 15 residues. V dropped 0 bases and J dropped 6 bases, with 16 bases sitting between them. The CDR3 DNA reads TGTGCCAGCAGCTTGGTGGGGGACCAAGGATCCGAGCAGTACTTC. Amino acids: CASSLVGDQGSEQYF.

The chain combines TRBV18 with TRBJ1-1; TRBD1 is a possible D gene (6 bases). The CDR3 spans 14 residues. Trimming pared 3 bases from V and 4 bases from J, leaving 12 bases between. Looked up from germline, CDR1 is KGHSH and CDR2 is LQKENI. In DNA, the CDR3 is TGTGCCAGCTCACCTTCCGAGGGGGGCACTGAAGCTTTCTTT. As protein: CASSPSEGGTEAFF. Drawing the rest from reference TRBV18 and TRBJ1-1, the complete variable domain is NAGVMQNPRHLVRRRGQEARLRCSPMKGHSHVYWYRQLPEEGLKFMVYLQKENIIDESGMPKERFSAEFPKEGPSILRIQQVVRGDSAAYFCASSPSEGGTEAFFGQGTRLTVV.

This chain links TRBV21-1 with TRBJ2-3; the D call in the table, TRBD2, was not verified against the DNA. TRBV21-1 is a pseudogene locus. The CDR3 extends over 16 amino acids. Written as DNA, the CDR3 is TGTGCCAGCAGCAAATCTGCGGGAGGGCAGACAGATACGCAGTATTTT. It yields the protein CASSKSAGGQTDTQYF.

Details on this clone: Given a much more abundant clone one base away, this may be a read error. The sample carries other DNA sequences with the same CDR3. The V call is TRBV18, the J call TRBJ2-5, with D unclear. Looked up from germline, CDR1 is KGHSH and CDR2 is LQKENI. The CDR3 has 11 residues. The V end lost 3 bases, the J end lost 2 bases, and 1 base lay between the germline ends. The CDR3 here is CASSPQETQYF. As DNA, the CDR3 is TGTGCCAGCTCACCGCAAGAGACCCAGTACTTC.

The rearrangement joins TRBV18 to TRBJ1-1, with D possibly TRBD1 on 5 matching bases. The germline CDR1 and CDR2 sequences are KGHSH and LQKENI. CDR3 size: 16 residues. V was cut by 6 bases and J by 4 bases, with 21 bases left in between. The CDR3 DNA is TGTGCCAGCTCCCCGAGAGCAAGCGACGGGGGCACTGAAGCTTTCTTT. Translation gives CASSPRASDGGTEAFF.

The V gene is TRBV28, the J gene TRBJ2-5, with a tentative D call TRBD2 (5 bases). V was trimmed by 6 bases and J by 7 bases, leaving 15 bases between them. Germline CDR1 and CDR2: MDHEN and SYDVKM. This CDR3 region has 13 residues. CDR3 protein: CASSLGLPRTQYF. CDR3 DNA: TGTGCCAGCAGCCTCGGACTTCCCCGGACCCAGTACTTC. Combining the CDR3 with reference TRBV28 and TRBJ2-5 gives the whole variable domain DVKVTQSSRYLVKRTGEKVFLECVQDMDHENMFWYRQDPGLGLRLIYFSYDVKMKEKGDIPEGYSVSREKKERFSLILESASTNQTSMYLCASSLGLPRTQYFGPGTRLLVL.

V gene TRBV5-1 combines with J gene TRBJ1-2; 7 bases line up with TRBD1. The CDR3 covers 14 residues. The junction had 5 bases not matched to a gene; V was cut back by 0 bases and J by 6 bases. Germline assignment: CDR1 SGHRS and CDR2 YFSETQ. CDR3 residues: CASSLGQGEDGYTF. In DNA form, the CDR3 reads TGCGCCAGCAGCTTGGGGCAGGGGGAGGATGGCTACACCTTC.

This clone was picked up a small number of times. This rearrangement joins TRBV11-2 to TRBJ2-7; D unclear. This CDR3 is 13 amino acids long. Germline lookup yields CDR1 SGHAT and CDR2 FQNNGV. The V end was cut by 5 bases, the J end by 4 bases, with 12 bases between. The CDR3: CASSHIWTYEQYF. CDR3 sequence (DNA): TGTGCCAGCAGCCACATCTGGACGTACGAGCAGTACTTC.

The CDR3 spells CASSLRRLGGETQYF. In DNA, the CDR3 is TGTGCCAGCAGCCTACGCAGACTAGGAGGTGAGACCCAGTACTTC. The chain is built from TRBV5-6 and TRBJ2-5, with D perhaps TRBD2 (6 bases). The CDR3 contains 15 residues. CDR1 and CDR2 (germline): SGHDT, YYEEEE. Trimming cost V 4 bases and J 5 bases, with 18 bases left between them. Combining the CDR3 with reference TRBV5-6 and TRBJ2-5 gives the whole variable domain DAGVTQSPTHLIKTRGQQVTLRCSPKSGHDTVSWYQQALGQGPQFIFQYYEEEERQRGNFPDRFSGHQFPNYSSELNVNALLLGDSALYLCASSLRRLGGETQYFGPGTRLLVL.